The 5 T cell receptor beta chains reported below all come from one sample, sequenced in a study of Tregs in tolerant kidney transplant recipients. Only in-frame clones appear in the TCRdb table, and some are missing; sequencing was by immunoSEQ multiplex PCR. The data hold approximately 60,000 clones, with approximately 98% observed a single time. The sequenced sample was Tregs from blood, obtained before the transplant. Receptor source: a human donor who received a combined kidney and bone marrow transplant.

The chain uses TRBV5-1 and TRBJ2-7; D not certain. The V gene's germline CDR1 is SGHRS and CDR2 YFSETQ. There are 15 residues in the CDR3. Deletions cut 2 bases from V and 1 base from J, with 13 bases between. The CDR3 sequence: CASSLTSRLSYEQYF. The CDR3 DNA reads TGCGCCAGCAGCTTAACTTCGCGGTTATCCTACGAGCAGTACTTC.

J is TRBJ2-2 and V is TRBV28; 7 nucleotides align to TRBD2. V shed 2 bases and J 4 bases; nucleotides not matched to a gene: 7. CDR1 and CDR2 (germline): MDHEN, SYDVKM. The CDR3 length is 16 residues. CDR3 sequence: CASSLVRGSFTGELFF. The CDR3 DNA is TGTGCCAGCAGTTTAGTGCGGGGGAGCTTCACCGGGGAGCTGTTTTTT. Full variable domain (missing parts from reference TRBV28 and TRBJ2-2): DVKVTQSSRYLVKRTGEKVFLECVQDMDHENMFWYRQDPGLGLRLIYFSYDVKMKEKGDIPEGYSVSREKKERFSLILESASTNQTSMYLCASSLVRGSFTGELFFGEGSRLTVL.

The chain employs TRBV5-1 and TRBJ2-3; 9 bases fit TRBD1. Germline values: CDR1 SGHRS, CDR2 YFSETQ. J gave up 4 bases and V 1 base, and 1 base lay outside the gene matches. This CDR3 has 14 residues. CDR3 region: CASSLWTGADTQYF. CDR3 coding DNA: TGCGCCAGCAGCTTGTGGACAGGGGCAGATACGCAGTATTTT.

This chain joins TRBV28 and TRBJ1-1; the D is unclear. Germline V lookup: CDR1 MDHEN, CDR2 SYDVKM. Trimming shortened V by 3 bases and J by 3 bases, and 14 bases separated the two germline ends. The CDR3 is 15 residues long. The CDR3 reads CASSFALYVYTEAFF. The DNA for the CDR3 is TGTGCCAGCAGTTTCGCGTTGTACGTGTACACTGAAGCTTTCTTT.

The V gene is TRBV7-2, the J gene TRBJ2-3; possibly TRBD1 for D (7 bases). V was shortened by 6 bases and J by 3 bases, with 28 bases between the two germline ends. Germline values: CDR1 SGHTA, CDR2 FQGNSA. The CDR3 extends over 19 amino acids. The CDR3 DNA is TGTGCCAGCAGGCTAGATCGCCCTTTGACAGGGCTAGCGACAGATACGCAGTATTTT. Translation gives CASRLDRPLTGLATDTQYF.